Presented here are 19 T cell receptor beta chains from one specimen sequenced in a study of identical twins. TCRdb independently ran MiXCR on the 5' RACE reads; one entry per CDR3 protein. This table holds 1,800,000 or so distinct CDR3 sequences, 32% found once. The sequencing input was cord blood. These receptors all come from a newborn girl in good health.

The V and J genes are TRBV9 and TRBJ2-2; D gene uncertain. The V end was cut by 0 bases, the J end by 2 bases, with 5 bases between. CDR1 and CDR2 (germline): SGDLS, YYNGEE. The CDR3 extends over 14 amino acids. In DNA, the CDR3 is TGTGCCAGCAGCGTAGACTCTAACACCGGGGAGCTGTTTTTT. Protein: CASSVDSNTGELFF.

V and J are TRBV10-3 and TRBJ2-7; D unresolved. The CDR3 is 12 residues long. Germline assignment: CDR1 ENHRY and CDR2 SYGVKD. Deletions cut 3 bases from V and 2 bases from J, with 5 bases between. Here the CDR3 reads CAISDHPYEQYF. The CDR3 DNA sequence: TGTGCCATCAGTGACCACCCCTACGAGCAGTACTTC.

The genes are TRBV7-2 and TRBJ1-1; D perhaps matches TRBD1 (6 bases). The germline gives CDR1 SGHTA, CDR2 FQGNSA. V was clipped by 2 bases and J by 5 bases, with 12 bases between them. The CDR3 has 14 residues. The CDR3, as DNA: TGTGCCAGCAGCTTAAACAGGGTTCAGACTGAAGCTTTCTTT. Translation gives CASSLNRVQTEAFF.

This clonotype occurred a few times. The V and J genes are TRBV28 and TRBJ2-2; a weak D match, TRBD1 (6 bases). The CDR3 is 15 residues long. Germline lookup yields CDR1 MDHEN and CDR2 SYDVKM. The germline V and J ends were trimmed by 4 bases and 0 bases, with 9 bases remaining between them. CDR3 sequence: CASSSGQTNTGELFF. The CDR3 DNA reads TGTGCCAGCAGTTCAGGACAGACGAACACCGGGGAGCTGTTTTTT.

The chain employs TRBV5-1 and TRBJ1-4, with D possibly matching TRBD1 (6 bases). Germline CDR1 is SGHRS and CDR2 is YFSETQ. There are 16 residues in the CDR3. V shed 2 bases and J shed 6 bases, with 17 bases lying between them. CDR3 sequence: CASSFGQSPNYEKLFF. DNA for the CDR3: TGCGCCAGCAGCTTCGGACAGTCCCCAAACTATGAAAAACTGTTTTTT.

The chain links TRBV6-1 to TRBJ1-3, with 7 bases identical to TRBD1. V shed 6 bases and J 2 bases; nucleotides not matched to a gene: 10. The germline CDR1 and CDR2 sequences are MNHNS and SASEGT. The CDR3 sequence is 16 residues long. The CDR3 sequence: CASSAFFQGAGNTIYF. DNA for the CDR3: TGTGCCAGCAGCGCTTTCTTCCAGGGGGCTGGAAACACCATATATTTT.

The rearrangement joins TRBV4-2 to TRBJ2-5, with TRBD2 matching 15 bases. Per the germline V gene, CDR1 is LGHNA and CDR2 is YNFKEQ. This CDR3 is built from 20 residues. The V gene end was trimmed by 0 bases and the J gene end by 3 bases; junction bases not matched to a gene: 11. Here the CDR3 reads CASSQDPRTSGGAYEETQYF. As DNA, the CDR3 is TGTGCCAGCAGCCAAGATCCGAGGACTAGCGGGGGGGCGTATGAAGAGACCCAGTACTTC.

In its sample, this clonotype was seen a few times. This sequence joins TRBV20-1 and TRBJ2-1, with D maybe TRBD2 (6 bases). CDR1 is DFQATT and CDR2 is SNEGSKA in the germline V gene (reference sequence). V was cut by 1 base and J by 0 bases, with 10 bases left in between. The CDR3 has 15 residues. In nucleotides, the CDR3 is TGCAGTGCTAGAGGCGGGCGGGACTCCTACAATGAGCAGTTCTTC. Its protein product is CSARGGRDSYNEQFF.

The CDR3 DNA sequence: TGTGCCTGGAGCCGGACGGTTCTAGCCAAAAACATTCAGTACTTC. Amino acid sequence: CAWSRTVLAKNIQYF. The V call is TRBV30, the J call TRBJ2-4; D is unresolved. Trimming left V 3 bases short and J 0 bases short, with 12 bases between. The CDR3 is 15 residues long. Germline lookup yields CDR1 GTSNPN and CDR2 SVGIG (reference sequence).

This clonotype turned up a few times. The chain is built from TRBV4-2 and TRBJ2-1; no reliable D call. The germline CDR1 and CDR2 sequences are LGHNA and YNFKEQ. This CDR3 is 16 amino acids long. Trimming pared 4 bases from V and 5 bases from J, leaving 18 bases between. The CDR3, as DNA: TGTGCCAGCAGCCGAGAAATAGCTCAGAGTAACAATGAGCAGTTCTTC. This translates into CASSREIAQSNNEQFF.

This clonotype was counted between two and nine times. The J gene is TRBJ1-1, the V gene TRBV20-1, with TRBD1 as a possible D gene (5 bases). V shed 0 bases and J shed 0 bases, with 11 bases lying between them. Germline lookup yields CDR1 DFQATT and CDR2 SNEGSKA (reference sequence). The CDR3 spans 15 residues. CDR3 nucleotide sequence: TGCAGTGCTAGAGATTGGGGGAGCGTGAACACTGAAGCTTTCTTT. This translates into CSARDWGSVNTEAFF.

The chain carries TRBV20-1 and TRBJ1-5; the D call may be TRBD1 or TRBD2 (5 bases each). The DNA end is a closer match to TRBJ2-3, so the J assignment may be wrong. This CDR3 has 13 residues. Germline V lookup: CDR1 DFQATT, CDR2 SNEGSKA (reference sequence). For the CDR3, the DNA is TGCAGTGCTAGACGGGACGGCAATCAGCCCCAGTATTTT. This translates into CSARRDGNQPQYF.

Remarks on this clonotype: The junction differs from germline at one of its ends, possibly a read error. The rearrangement joins TRBV12-3 or TRBV12-4 to TRBJ1-6; TRBD1 might be the D (6 bases). This CDR3 has 15 amino acids. CDR3 in amino acids: CASKGTAGQNSPPHF. The CDR3 bases are TGTGCCAGCAAAGGGACCGCAGGACAGAATTCACCCCCCCACTTT.

The sample holds a few counts of this clonotype. The chain employs TRBV29-1 and TRBJ1-1; perhaps TRBD1 as D (5 bases). CDR1 SQVTM and CDR2 ANQGSEA come from the germline V gene. The CDR3 is made up of 14 amino acids. V gave up 5 bases and J gave up 1 base, with 14 bases separating them. The CDR3 nucleotides are TGCAGCGTTCGTGGAGGGACGGGGAACACTGAAGCTTTCTTT. This encodes CSVRGGTGNTEAFF.

The rearrangement links TRBV5-1 to TRBJ2-1; 7 nucleotides line up with TRBD2. V dropped 0 bases and J dropped 10; count of bases not matched to a gene: 13. Germline V gene lookup returns CDR1 SGHRS and CDR2 YFSETQ. CDR3 length equals 16 residues. CDR3 nucleotide sequence: TGCGCCAGCAGCTTGGCTTCTGCGGGAGTACGGGCGGAGCAGTTCTTC. Protein product: CASSLASAGVRAEQFF.

V is TRBV29-1 and J is TRBJ1-6; tentatively, D is TRBD1 (5 bases). The V end lost 4 bases, the J end lost 12 bases, and 13 bases lay between the germline ends. CDR1 and CDR2 (germline): SQVTM, ANQGSEA. The CDR3 is 12 residues long. In nucleotides, the CDR3 is TGCAGCGTTGGGGGGGTTGTGGGACCCCTCCACTTT. Translating it yields CSVGGVVGPLHF.

V usage is TRBV7-9 and J usage is TRBJ1-2; 7 bases agree with TRBD1. From germline, CDR1 is SEHNR and CDR2 FQNEAQ (reference sequence). This CDR3 region has 13 residues. V dropped 5 bases and J dropped 6; count of bases not matched to a gene: 6. The CDR3 reads CASSPSTGNGYTF. In nucleotides, the CDR3 is TGTGCCAGCAGCCCTTCGACAGGGAATGGCTACACCTTC.

The chain combines TRBV6-2 or TRBV6-3 with TRBJ2-6; TRBD2 might be the D (7 bases). The CDR3 runs to 16 residues. The V gene's germline CDR1 is MNHEY and CDR2 SVGEGT. Trimming removed 4 bases at V and 4 bases at J, with 14 bases between. In nucleotides, the CDR3 is TGTGCCAGCAGTTCCCGAGGGGGGGCCGGGGCCAACGTCCTGACTTTC. Protein: CASSSRGGAGANVLTF.

The chain recombines TRBV20-1 with TRBJ2-3; 7 bases match TRBD2. CDR1 DFQATT and CDR2 SNEGSKA come from the germline V gene (reference sequence). V lost 5 bases to trimming and J lost 0 bases; unmatched junction nucleotides: 8. The CDR3 has 15 residues. Written as DNA, the CDR3 is TGCAGTGCTCGAGTTAGCGGGTGGAGCACAGATACGCAGTATTTT. This sequence encodes CSARVSGWSTDTQYF.